What follows is one T cell receptor beta chain and its context. As yet, its antigen is unknown. The data were obtained in a study of cytomegalovirus exposure and HLA in healthy donors. Study conclusions and caveats: Productive rates of about 87% or about 30% were seen for most TCR beta V segments in an earlier analysis. Later analysis suggested most CMV-associated TCR beta chains were HLA-restricted. Despite most TCR sequences being rare, some public TCRs occurred in many donors.

The CDR3 sequence is 17 residues long. The V gene lost 3 bases and the J gene lost 0 bases, with 16 bases spanning the gap. The germline gives CDR1 KGHSH, CDR2 LQKENI. 13 Jbeta primers and 60 Vbeta primers were used for the PCR. Clones were sequenced by immunoSEQ multiplex PCR, and TCRdb holds only the in-frame ones, with some missing. The data contain about 140,000 clones, 70% to 80% of them singletons. Sample: PBMCs. This TCR was sampled from a woman aged 40 to 55 in good health and CMV-seronegative. The chain carries TRBV18 and TRBJ2-3; maybe TRBD1 (5 bases). As DNA, the CDR3 is TGTGCCAGCTCACCGACGCTAGTGGGGCCTAGCACAGATACGCAGTATTTT. Its protein is CASSPTLVGPSTDTQYF. Complete variable domain (other parts from reference TRBV18 and TRBJ2-3): NAGVMQNPRHLVRRRGQEARLRCSPMKGHSHVYWYRQLPEEGLKFMVYLQKENIIDESGMPKERFSAEFPKEGPSILRIQQVVRGDSAAYFCASSPTLVGPSTDTQYFGPGTRLTVL.